These T cell receptor beta chains were read from a single sample in a study of shared clonotypes between healthy human individuals. Assay used: immunoSEQ multiplex PCR; TCRdb lists only in-frame clones, some missing. Here the sample spans about 1.4 million clones, roughly 96% being singletons. The sample was naive CD4+ T cells sorted from blood. These receptors all come from a man under 40 in good health. Both conserved end residues are part of each CDR3. D genes are given only for firm matches. A row's size may be missing; if present it is once, few, many or a size class.

D gene: NA; J gene: TRBJ2-1; V gene: TRBV29-1; clone size: NA; CDR3 DNA: TGCAGCCGTAGCTCCGGCTCCTACAATGAGCAGTTCTTC; CDR3 protein: CSRSSGSYNEQFF
D gene: NA; J gene: TRBJ1-3; V gene: TRBV7-2; clone size: few; CDR3 DNA: TGTGCCAGCAGCTTCTACGGGACAAACTCTGGAAACACCATATATTTT; CDR3 protein: CASSFYGTNSGNTIYF
D gene: NA; J gene: TRBJ2-3; V gene: TRBV6-5; clone size: NA; CDR3 DNA: TGTGCCAGCAGTAGGGGGGGAAGGTTCACAGATACGCAGTATTTT; CDR3 protein: CASSRGGRFTDTQYF
D gene: NA; J gene: TRBJ2-1; V gene: TRBV28; clone size: NA; CDR3 DNA: TGTGCCAGCAGCATACCGACTAGCTCCTACAATGAGCAGTTCTTC; CDR3 protein: CASSIPTSSYNEQFF
D gene: NA; J gene: TRBJ1-1; V gene: TRBV28; clone size: NA; CDR3 DNA: TGTGCCAGCAGTTTAGGACCCATGACAGGCCAGGTGAACACTGAAGCTTTCTTT; CDR3 protein: CASSLGPMTGQVNTEAFF
D gene: NA; J gene: TRBJ2-1; V gene: TRBV7-3; clone size: NA; CDR3 DNA: TGTGCCAGCAGCTCGTGGGGAACCAATGAGCAGTTCTTC; CDR3 protein: CASSSWGTNEQFF
D gene: NA; J gene: TRBJ1-5; V gene: TRBV19; clone size: NA; CDR3 DNA: TGTGCCAGTAGTATTCTGGGCCGGAACAATCAGCCCCAGCATTTT; CDR3 protein: CASSILGRNNQPQHF
D gene: NA; J gene: TRBJ1-1; V gene: TRBV10-3; clone size: NA; CDR3 DNA: TGTGCCATCAGTGAGCAGGCCTCGAACACTGAAGCTTTCTTT; CDR3 protein: CAISEQASNTEAFF
D gene: NA; J gene: TRBJ2-7; V gene: TRBV10-3; clone size: NA; CDR3 DNA: TGTGCCATCATTTCCCTCAGGGGCACGGGCTACGAGCAGTACTTC; CDR3 protein: CAIISLRGTGYEQYF
D gene: NA; J gene: TRBJ1-1; V gene: TRBV4-3; clone size: once; CDR3 DNA: TGCGCCAGCAGCCAAGCGTGGGGAACTTCTGAAGCTTTCTTT; CDR3 protein: CASSQAWGTSEAFF
D gene: NA; J gene: TRBJ1-1; V gene: TRBV10-3; clone size: NA; CDR3 DNA: TGTGCCATCAGTGACCAAGAGAGGGGGGGAGCTTTCTTT; CDR3 protein: CAISDQERGGAFF
D gene: TRBD1; J gene: TRBJ2-5; V gene: TRBV18; clone size: NA; CDR3 DNA: TGTGCCAGCTCACCGCCTGGGACAGGGGCTCGGGAGACCCAGTACTTC; CDR3 protein: CASSPPGTGARETQYF
D gene: NA; J gene: TRBJ2-5; V gene: TRBV9; clone size: NA; CDR3 DNA: TGTGCCAGCAGCGTAGGGGGAGCCCAAGAGACCCAGTACTTC; CDR3 protein: CASSVGGAQETQYF
D gene: TRBD1; J gene: TRBJ2-1; V gene: TRBV4-1; clone size: NA; CDR3 DNA: TGCGCCAGCAGCCTTTCCTCCGGGACAGCTAACAACAATGAGCAGTTCTTC; CDR3 protein: CASSLSSGTANNNEQFF
D gene: NA; J gene: TRBJ2-3; V gene: TRBV27; clone size: NA; CDR3 DNA: TGTGCCAGCAGTTTAGGACTCCAACGCTTGTATTTT; CDR3 protein: CASSLGLQRLYF
D gene: NA; J gene: TRBJ1-2; V gene: TRBV10-1; clone size: once; CDR3 DNA: TGCGCCAGCAGTGAGTCTCAGGGAGGAGGCTACACCTTC; CDR3 protein: CASSESQGGGYTF
D gene: TRBD1; J gene: TRBJ1-1; V gene: TRBV7-9; clone size: NA; CDR3 DNA: TGTGCCAGCCAGAGGGGCGTGGACAGGGGATCGGAAGCTTTCTTT; CDR3 protein: CASQRGVDRGSEAFF
D gene: NA; J gene: TRBJ2-2; V gene: TRBV5-1; clone size: NA; CDR3 DNA: TGCGCCAGCAGCTTGCAGGGCAACACCGGGGAGCTGTTTTTT; CDR3 protein: CASSLQGNTGELFF
D gene: TRBD1; J gene: TRBJ1-5; V gene: TRBV28; clone size: NA; CDR3 DNA: TGTGCCAGCAGCAGAGATGGACAGGGGAATCAGCCCCAGCATTTT; CDR3 protein: CASSRDGQGNQPQHF
D gene: TRBD2; J gene: TRBJ2-5; V gene: TRBV5-1; clone size: once; CDR3 DNA: TGCGCCAGCAGCTTGAGGTTAGCGGGAATTCTCACTCAAGAGACCCAGTACTTC; CDR3 protein: CASSLRLAGILTQETQYF
D gene: NA; J gene: TRBJ2-3; V gene: TRBV6-5; clone size: NA; CDR3 DNA: TGTGCCAGCAGTCGGGCACAACCCACAGATACGCAGTATTTT; CDR3 protein: CASSRAQPTDTQYF
D gene: NA; J gene: TRBJ1-5; V gene: TRBV7-2; clone size: NA; CDR3 DNA: TGTGCCAGCAGCTTGGGGGGTCCAAATCAGCCCCAGCATTTT; CDR3 protein: CASSLGGPNQPQHF
D gene: TRBD1; J gene: TRBJ1-5; V gene: TRBV6-1; clone size: NA; CDR3 DNA: TGTGCCAGCAGTGAAGCTCTCAGGGGGCGTCAGCCCCAGCATTTT; CDR3 protein: CASSEALRGRQPQHF
D gene: NA; J gene: TRBJ2-2; V gene: TRBV5-4; clone size: NA; CDR3 DNA: TGTGCCAGCAGCACGGGGCGGGAAAGTACCGGGGAGCTGTTTTTT; CDR3 protein: CASSTGRESTGELFF
D gene: TRBD2; J gene: TRBJ2-2; V gene: TRBV29-1; clone size: NA; CDR3 DNA: TGCAGCGTTGTATCCGGGAGGGGGAACACCGGGGAGCTGTTTTTT; CDR3 protein: CSVVSGRGNTGELFF
D gene: NA; J gene: TRBJ2-1; V gene: TRBV7-2; clone size: NA; CDR3 DNA: TGTGCCAGCAGCCCGCTGGGTGAGCAGTTCTTC; CDR3 protein: CASSPLGEQFF
D gene: NA; J gene: TRBJ1-1; V gene: TRBV5-4; clone size: once; CDR3 DNA: TGTGCCAGCAGCGAGAGTTCAGGGGAGTACACTGAAGCTTTCTTT; CDR3 protein: CASSESSGEYTEAFF
D gene: NA; J gene: TRBJ2-1; V gene: TRBV9; clone size: NA; CDR3 DNA: TGTGCCAGCAGCGTAGTCGGAGAGGGGTACAATGAGCAGTTCTTC; CDR3 protein: CASSVVGEGYNEQFF
D gene: TRBD1; J gene: TRBJ2-7; V gene: TRBV6-5; clone size: NA; CDR3 DNA: TGTGCCAGCAGTTACTATCAGGGGGAGCAAGAGCAGTACTTC; CDR3 protein: CASSYYQGEQEQYF
D gene: NA; J gene: TRBJ2-7; V gene: TRBV11-2; clone size: NA; CDR3 DNA: TGTGCCAGCAGCCCGGCTAGACCCTACGAGCAGTACTTC; CDR3 protein: CASSPARPYEQYF
D gene: NA; J gene: TRBJ2-1; V gene: TRBV19; clone size: NA; CDR3 DNA: TGTGCCACCCGGGACCGGCCGCGCAATGAGCAGTTCTTC; CDR3 protein: CATRDRPRNEQFF
D gene: NA; J gene: TRBJ2-1; V gene: TRBV5-1; clone size: NA; CDR3 DNA: TGCGCCAGCAGCCTTGACACTAGCTCCTACAATGAGCAGTTCTTC; CDR3 protein: CASSLDTSSYNEQFF
D gene: TRBD2; J gene: TRBJ2-1; V gene: TRBV28; clone size: once; CDR3 DNA: TGTGCCAGCAGTTTGGGGAGGGGCTGGAATGAGCAGTTCTTC; CDR3 protein: CASSLGRGWNEQFF